Listed below are T cell receptor beta chains from one sample, sequenced in a study of T cells in Graves' hyperthyroidism and ophthalmopathy. TCRdb analysed the multiplex PCR reads with MiXCR anew, one entry per CDR3 protein. Seen here are roughly 580,000 distinct CDR3 sequences, about 43% observed once, and the top ten hold roughly 8.2%. Sequencing was done on a sample of peripheral blood or thyroid tissue (not recorded which). These TCRs come from a woman aged 18 to 35 with Graves' hyperthyroidism. Each CDR3 is given with its conserved first and last residue. The D gene is left open where the match is weak. The listing skips clone size in some rows; elsewhere it reads once, few, many or a size class.

>TRBV27|-|TRBD1|TRBJ1-5
CASSFPGGNQPQHF
TGTGCCAGCAGTTTCCCAGGGGGAAATCAGCCCCAGCATTTT
>TRBV25-1|many|TRBD1|TRBJ1-6
CASQDRGYLNSPLHF
TGTGCCAGCCAGGACAGGGGCTACCTAAATTCACCCCTCCACTTT
>TRBV12-3/TRBV12-4|-|-|TRBJ1-1
CASGMGPNTEAFF
TGTGCCAGCGGAATGGGCCCGAACACTGAAGCTTTCTTT
>TRBV10-3|-|TRBD1|TRBJ2-7
CASSYRDRLTYEQYF
TGCGCCAGCAGCTACCGGGACAGGTTAACCTACGAGCAGTACTTC
>TRBV7-2|-|TRBD2|TRBJ2-1
CASSSSGEPGFF
TGTGCCAGCAGCTCTAGCGGGGAGCCGGGGTTCTTC
>TRBV4-1|many|TRBD2|TRBJ2-5
CASSQGDGGRETQYF
TGCGCCAGCAGCCAAGGGGACGGGGGGAGGGAGACCCAGTACTTC
>TRBV10-3|few|-|TRBJ2-2
CAISGTESPDTGELFF
TGTGCCATCAGTGGAACGGAGAGTCCGGACACCGGGGAGCTGTTTTTT
>TRBV15|-|TRBD1|TRBJ1-5
CATSVDRGDQPQHF
TGTGCCACCAGCGTTGACAGGGGGGATCAGCCCCAGCATTTT
>TRBV5-1|-|-|TRBJ1-6
CASSLEVRSPLHF
TGCGCCAGCAGCTTGGAAGTTCGTTCACCCCTCCACTTT
>TRBV15|-|TRBD2|TRBJ2-5
CATSRDNSGTETQYF
TGTGCCACCAGCAGAGACAATAGCGGGACCGAGACCCAGTACTTC
>TRBV20-1|-|-|TRBJ2-5
CSARSAPSVETQYF
TGCAGTGCTAGATCGGCCCCTAGCGTTGAGACCCAGTACTTC
>TRBV25-1|many|-|TRBJ1-2
CASSLGIGYGYTF
TGTGCCAGCAGTTTAGGGATCGGCTATGGCTACACCTTC
>TRBV19|-|-|TRBJ1-2
CASSPSRSGSYTF
TGTGCCAGTAGTCCAAGTCGAAGCGGGAGCTACACCTTC